One sample yielded the 28 T cell receptor beta chains listed below, sequenced in a study of vaccination effects on CD4 cells after COVID-19. Sequencing used immunoSEQ multiplex PCR; TCRdb keeps in-frame clones, though not all of them. The table includes roughly 53,000 clones, 79% detected once. Ahead of sequencing, the ViraFEST assay grew antigen-specific CD4+ T cells using viral peptide pools. CD4+ T cells were isolated after around ten days of culture. Prior SARS-CoV-2 infection was absent in the vaccine recipients, as shown by negative nucleocapsid antibodies. These TCRs' antigens remain unknown. The starting material was CD4+ T cells from PBMCs cultured with HCoV-OC43 spike peptides, obtained before COVID-19 vaccination. Subset defined: HCoV-OC43 spike overlapping peptide pool stimulation. All receptors come from a human donor who received a COVID-19 vaccine.

This sequence joins TRBV5-1 and TRBJ2-5; TRBD1 matches 8 bases. Germline V gene sequence: CDR1 SGHRS, CDR2 YFSETQ. With V trimmed by 0 bases and J by 5 bases, 12 bases remained unmatched. This CDR3 has 17 amino acids. The CDR3 coding sequence is TGCGCCAGCAGCTTGGGGCAGGGGGCACATTTAATGGAGACCCAGTACTTC. This gives the protein CASSLGQGAHLMETQYF. Together with reference TRBV5-1 and TRBJ2-5, the CDR3 gives the full variable domain: KAGVTQTPRYLIKTRGQQVTLSCSPISGHRSVSWYQQTPGQGLQFLFEYFSETQRNKGNFPGRFSGRQFSNSRSEMNVSTLELGDSALYLCASSLGQGAHLMETQYFGPGTRLLVL.

The chain couples TRBV19 to TRBJ2-5; maybe TRBD2 (6 bases). Trimming stripped 2 bases from V and 4 bases from J, with 11 bases between. CDR3 size: 14 residues. Germline V gene data show CDR1 as LNHDA and CDR2 as SQIVND (reference sequence). The CDR3 coding sequence is TGTGCCAGTAGTATATTGAAAGCGGGAGAGACCCAGTACTTC. It encodes CASSILKAGETQYF.

The CDR3 reads CASSRDRSEKLFF. The CDR3, as DNA: TGTGCCAGCAGCCGGGACCGGTCTGAAAAACTGTTTTTT. The genes are TRBV5-4 and TRBJ1-4; maybe TRBD1 (5 bases). The CDR3 loop spans 13 amino acids. Germline CDR1 SGHNT, CDR2 YYREEE (reference sequence). The V and J ends lost 4 bases and 7 bases respectively, with 11 bases between them. Together with reference TRBV5-4 and TRBJ1-4, the CDR3 gives the full variable domain: ETGVTQSPTHLIKTRGQQVTLRCSSQSGHNTVSWYQQALGQGPQFIFQYYREEENGRGNFPPRFSGLQFPNYSSELNVNALELDDSALYLCASSRDRSEKLFFGSGTQLSVL.

V usage is TRBV4-1 and J usage is TRBJ1-1; 10 bases match TRBD1. Germline assignment: CDR1 MGHRA and CDR2 YSYEKL. The length of the CDR3 is 16 residues. The V segment lost 4 bases and the J segment 3 bases; nucleotides outside the gene matches: 8. This CDR3 is CASSLPDRGLDTEAFF. CDR3 nucleotides: TGCGCCAGCAGCCTCCCGGACAGGGGGTTGGACACTGAAGCTTTCTTT.

The gene calls are TRBV6-9 and TRBJ1-4, with D tentatively TRBD1 (6 bases). Trimming stripped 2 bases from V and 5 bases from J, with 12 bases between. The germline gives CDR1 MNHGY, CDR2 SVAAGI. This CDR3 spans 15 amino acids. The CDR3 DNA reads as TGTGCCAGCAGTTATACAAACAGGGAAAATGAAAAACTGTTTTTT. Translation gives CASSYTNRENEKLFF.

The J gene is TRBJ2-5, the V gene TRBV5-4; D might be TRBD1 (5 bases). The CDR3 loop spans 13 amino acids. The germline V gene encodes CDR1 SGHNT and CDR2 YYREEE (reference sequence). Trimming pared 0 bases from V and 5 bases from J, leaving 8 bases between. The CDR3 region is CASSLGQKETQYF. DNA of the CDR3: TGTGCCAGCAGCTTGGGACAGAAGGAGACCCAGTACTTC.

The rearrangement joins TRBV12-3 or TRBV12-4 to TRBJ2-1, with 7 nucleotides matching TRBD2. The ends lost 3 bases at V and 6 bases at J; junction bases unmatched: 2. There are 13 residues in the CDR3. In nucleotides, the CDR3 is TGTGCCAGCAGTTTGTTAGCGGGCAATGAGCAGTTCTTC. It is translated as CASSLLAGNEQFF.

In its sample, this clone was seen once. This chain links TRBV18 with TRBJ2-2, with 9 nucleotides matching TRBD1. Per the germline V gene, CDR1 is KGHSH and CDR2 is LQKENI. J was trimmed by 7 bases and V by 8 bases; bases with no gene match: 2. This CDR3 region has 12 residues. The DNA of the CDR3 is TGTGCCAGCACAGGGGGCGACGGGGAGCTGTTTTTT. It codes for CASTGGDGELFF.

This clone was counted between two and nine times. The gene calls are TRBV6-5 and TRBJ2-6; D might be TRBD1 (5 bases). The CDR3 sequence is 14 residues long. V shed 6 bases and J shed 0 bases, with 6 bases lying between them. Germline values: CDR1 MNHEY, CDR2 SVGAGI. CDR3 protein: CASSTGSGANVLTF. The CDR3 region has the DNA TGTGCCAGCAGCACAGGCTCTGGGGCCAACGTCCTGACTTTC.

This clone came up a few times. The chain uses TRBV30 and TRBJ1-1; tentatively, D is TRBD1 (5 bases). Germline loops: CDR1 GTSNPN, CDR2 SVGIG (reference sequence). The V end lost 5 bases, the J end lost 10 bases, and 14 bases lay between the germline ends. CDR3 length: 11 amino acids. The CDR3 DNA reads TGTGCCTGGGGGACGGCATATACAGCTTTCTTT. This sequence encodes CAWGTAYTAFF.

The V call is TRBV4-1, the J call TRBJ2-5; TRBD2 matches 7 bases. This CDR3 comprises 14 residues. The V segment lost 0 bases and the J segment 5 bases; nucleotides outside the gene matches: 3. Germline V gene data show CDR1 as MGHRA and CDR2 as YSYEKL. The CDR3 protein is CASSQDPSGETQYF. CDR3 nucleotide sequence: TGCGCCAGCAGCCAAGATCCTAGCGGCGAGACCCAGTACTTC.

The V and J genes are TRBV4-3 and TRBJ1-6; TRBD1 agrees at 7 bases. The CDR3 totals 18 residues. Germline assignment: CDR1 LGHNA and CDR2 YSLEER. Trimming cost V 0 bases and J 7 bases; bases outside gene matches: 12. CDR3 protein: CASSQDIGGQRGNSPLHF. CDR3 nucleotide sequence: TGCGCCAGCAGCCAAGATATAGGGGGACAGCGGGGAAATTCACCCCTCCACTTT.

The chain combines TRBV24-1 with TRBJ1-5, with D possibly TRBD1 on 6 matching bases. Deletions cut 9 bases from V and 0 bases from J, with 11 bases between. This CDR3 region has 14 residues. CDR1 and CDR2 (germline): KGHDR, SFDVKD. The CDR3 loop is CATAQGNSNQPQHF. The CDR3 DNA sequence: TGTGCCACCGCACAGGGTAATAGCAATCAGCCCCAGCATTTT.

The chain has TRBV6-5 and TRBJ2-3; D may be TRBD2 (6 bases). This CDR3 comprises 12 residues. V was pared by 6 bases and J by 5 bases, with 9 bases between. CDR1 and CDR2 from the germline V gene are MNHEY and SVGAGI. In DNA form, the CDR3 reads TGTGCCAGCAGCCTGCGGGAAGATACGCAGTATTTT. This translates into CASSLREDTQYF.

The J gene is TRBJ2-1, the V gene TRBV27, with D possibly called TRBD1 or TRBD2 (5 bases each). This CDR3 contains 13 residues. The germline CDR1 and CDR2 sequences are MNHEY and SMNVEV (reference sequence). Trimming stripped 6 bases from V and 7 bases from J, with 13 bases between. The DNA of the CDR3 is TGTGCCAGCAGGCGAGGGGCGAGTAATGAGCAGTTCTTC. Its protein is CASRRGASNEQFF.

CDR3 nucleotide sequence: TGTGCCTGGAGTGTAGTACTTAACTATGGCTACACCTTC. Its translation is CAWSVVLNYGYTF. V usage is TRBV30 and J usage is TRBJ1-2; D is unclear. CDR1 is GTSNPN and CDR2 is SVGIG in the germline V gene (reference sequence). The CDR3 contains 13 residues. V lost 0 bases and J lost 1, with 6 bases in between.

The chain combines TRBV5-6 with TRBJ1-2, with 7 bases matching TRBD1. CDR1 is SGHDT and CDR2 is YYEEEE in the germline V gene. J gave up 0 bases and V 2 bases, and 10 bases lay outside the gene matches. This CDR3 contains 17 residues. This chain's CDR3 is CASSLGGQERANYGYTF. The DNA of the CDR3 is TGTGCCAGCAGCTTAGGAGGACAGGAGAGAGCTAACTATGGCTACACCTTC.

This chain uses TRBV24-1 with TRBJ2-5, with a tentative D call TRBD2 (6 bases). The CDR3 runs 16 residues. Trimming took 4 bases from V and 1 from J, leaving 15 bases between them. CDR1 KGHDR and CDR2 SFDVKD come from the germline V gene. The CDR3 here is CATSEPGVGGQETQYF. The CDR3 DNA reads as TGTGCCACCAGTGAACCCGGCGTGGGGGGCCAAGAGACCCAGTACTTC.

The chain combines TRBV4-1 with TRBJ2-3; no definite D call. The ends were cut back, 4 bases at V and 6 bases at J, with 17 bases in the middle. The germline gives CDR1 MGHRA, CDR2 YSYEKL. The CDR3 is made up of 15 amino acids. CDR3 DNA: TGCGCCAGCAGCCCCCTATTTAACCGTGGGGATACGCAGTATTTT. Protein product: CASSPLFNRGDTQYF.

V gene TRBV19 combines with J gene TRBJ2-5; 7 bases line up with TRBD2. The CDR3 totals 13 residues. Trimming removed 5 bases from V and 1 base from J; junction bases left unmatched: 1. The germline V gene encodes CDR1 LNHDA and CDR2 SQIVND (reference sequence). CDR3: CASSGTTQETQYF. The CDR3 coding sequence is TGTGCCAGTAGTGGGACTACCCAAGAGACCCAGTACTTC.

This clone showed up just a few times. This chain's CDR3 is CASSFETYGSGNTIYF. The CDR3 nucleotides read TGCGCCAGCAGCTTCGAGACATATGGCTCTGGAAACACCATATATTTT. The chain carries TRBV4-3 and TRBJ1-3; D is unresolved. Trimming pared 5 bases from V and 0 bases from J, leaving 14 bases between. This CDR3 is built from 16 residues. Germline lookup yields CDR1 LGHNA and CDR2 YSLEER.

This clone came up once. The rearrangement links TRBV7-3 to TRBJ2-3; D may be TRBD1 (7 bases). Trimming removed 5 bases from V and 2 bases from J, with 14 bases in between. Germline-derived CDR1 and CDR2 are SGHTA and FQGTGA. The CDR3 has 15 residues. This chain's CDR3 is CASSPQGGFTDTQYF. The CDR3 DNA follows: TGTGCCAGCAGCCCCCAGGGGGGATTCACAGATACGCAGTATTTT.

In this sample, this clone turned up a few times. The V call is TRBV9, the J call TRBJ2-3; 9 positions agree with TRBD1. The germline V gene encodes CDR1 SGDLS and CDR2 YYNGEE. Trimming removed 0 bases from V and 1 base from J; junction bases left unmatched: 9. The CDR3 length is 18 residues. CDR3 protein: CASSVEGQGSPGTDTQYF. The CDR3 region has the DNA TGTGCCAGCAGCGTAGAAGGACAGGGGTCTCCTGGCACAGATACGCAGTATTTT. The whole variable domain, filled in from reference TRBV9 and TRBJ2-3, reads DSGVTQTPKHLITATGQRVTLRCSPRSGDLSVYWYQQSLDQGLQFLIQYYNGEERAKGNILERFSAQQFPDLHSELNLSSLELGDSALYFCASSVEGQGSPGTDTQYFGPGTRLTVL.

This clone was detected a few times. The CDR3 DNA follows: TGTGCCAGTAGTACCGGGACAGCGTATGAGCAGTTCTTC. It yields the protein CASSTGTAYEQFF. The genes are TRBV19 and TRBJ2-1; 7 bases line up with TRBD1. There are 13 residues in the CDR3. The germline V gene encodes CDR1 LNHDA and CDR2 SQIVND (reference sequence). After removal of 4 bases from V and 8 bases from J, the junction contained 5 bases not matched to a gene.

The chain couples TRBV24-1 to TRBJ2-3; D possibly corresponds to TRBD1 (6 bases). Germline loops: CDR1 KGHDR, CDR2 SFDVKD. V lost 3 bases and J lost 4, with 13 bases in between. CDR3 length: 15 residues. The CDR3 coding sequence is TGTGCCACCAGTGATCTTGGACAGTTTGCAGATACGCAGTATTTT. This encodes CATSDLGQFADTQYF.

This clone was picked up a small number of times. This chain links TRBV5-1 with TRBJ1-1, with TRBD1 matching over 8 bases. Germline lookup yields CDR1 SGHRS and CDR2 YFSETQ. The CDR3 length is 14 residues. V shed 0 bases, J shed 4 bases, and the junction held 2 bases outside the gene matches. In DNA form, the CDR3 reads TGCGCCAGCAGCTTGGGACAGGGGTTCACTGAAGCTTTCTTT. Translated, it gives CASSLGQGFTEAFF. The full variable domain, completed using reference TRBV5-1 and TRBJ1-1, is KAGVTQTPRYLIKTRGQQVTLSCSPISGHRSVSWYQQTPGQGLQFLFEYFSETQRNKGNFPGRFSGRQFSNSRSEMNVSTLELGDSALYLCASSLGQGFTEAFFGQGTRLTVV.

The rearrangement uses TRBV5-1 and TRBJ2-5; 9 bases align to TRBD2. CDR3 size: 16 residues. Germline CDR1 reads SGHRS; CDR2 reads YFSETQ. Germline trimming cut 4 bases from V and 4 bases from J; bases unmatched to any gene: 11. CDR3 loop: CASSPSGGPASETQYF. The CDR3 DNA is TGCGCCAGCAGCCCCAGCGGGGGGCCGGCGTCAGAGACCCAGTACTTC.

The CDR3 protein is CASSSAPGGWTEAFF. The DNA for the CDR3 is TGCGCCAGCAGCTCAGCTCCAGGGGGCTGGACTGAAGCTTTCTTT. The chain is built from TRBV4-3 and TRBJ1-1; 8 bases are shared with TRBD1. V dropped 5 bases and J dropped 5; count of bases not matched to a gene: 10. Per germline, CDR1 LGHNA and CDR2 YSLEER. The CDR3 sequence is 15 residues long.